This T cell receptor (beta chain) was captured by sequencing in a study of spatial heterogeneity in lung cancer. The V gene lost 3 bases and the J gene lost 5 bases, with 10 bases spanning the gap. The CDR3 covers 14 residues. Germline V gene sequence: CDR1 SNHLY, CDR2 FYNNEI. This clonotype occurred many times. The antigen remains undetermined. Specified time point: sample taken at primary tumor resection. Findings and limits, study-wide: Tracking of tumor mutation counts was seen in expanded intratumoral alpha and beta TCR counts.

In TCRdb, the 5' RACE reads were re-called with MiXCR into one record per CDR3 protein. The profile shows about 13,000 distinct CDR3 sequences, roughly 4.6% of them singletons. The TCR was taken from a male donor with early-stage non-small cell lung cancer. The J gene is TRBJ1-4, the V gene TRBV2; TRBD1 is a possible D gene (6 bases). The material was lung tumor tissue, obtained at surgery. CDR3 in amino acids: CASSDRTVNEKLFF. For the CDR3, the DNA is TGTGCCAGCAGTGACAGGACAGTCAATGAAAAACTGTTTTTT.